These 15 T cell receptor beta chains came from one sample sequenced in a study of blood T cell repertoires in COVID-19. Measured with immunoSEQ multiplex PCR; TCRdb has only the in-frame clones, and not every one. The repertoire includes some 320,000 clones, about 87% of them detected once, and over 6% sits in the top ten. Sequences were obtained from peripheral blood. The receptor set was obtained from a woman between 25 and 40 years old who had recovered from COVID-19.

This clone was picked up one time. The chain combines TRBV5-1 with TRBJ2-7; TRBD1 matches at 10 bases. The CDR3 extends over 14 amino acids. V trimming: 3 bases; J trimming: 6 bases; junction bases outside the gene matches: 6. In germline, CDR1 is SGHRS, CDR2 YFSETQ. The CDR3: CASSSGTGVAEQYF. In nucleotides, the CDR3 is TGCGCCAGCAGCTCCGGGACAGGGGTTGCCGAGCAGTACTTC.

The rearrangement uses TRBV28 and TRBJ2-7; D perhaps matches TRBD1 (5 bases). Germline lookup yields CDR1 MDHEN and CDR2 SYDVKM. This CDR3 contains 12 residues. This chain's CDR3 is CASKGLGYEQYF. Written as DNA, the CDR3 is TGTGCGTCCAAGGGGTTGGGCTACGAGCAGTACTTC. The variable domain in full, completed from reference TRBV28 and TRBJ2-7, reads DVKVTQSSRYLVKRTGEKVFLECVQDMDHENMFWYRQDPGLGLRLIYFSYDVKMKEKGDIPEGYSVSREKKERFSLILESASTNQTSMYLCASKGLGYEQYFGPGTRLTVT.

The chain links TRBV2 to TRBJ2-5; D call uncertain. Germline CDR1 and CDR2: SNHLY and FYNNEI. Trimming removed 4 bases from V and 2 bases from J, with 5 bases in between. The CDR3 is 12 residues long. The CDR3 sequence: CASSVNQETQYF. CDR3 in DNA: TGTGCCAGCAGTGTTAATCAAGAGACCCAGTACTTC.

The chain carries TRBV25-1 and TRBJ1-2, with 12 bases matching TRBD1. V was pared by 1 base and J by 4 bases, with 4 bases of the junction left unmatched. This CDR3 contains 16 residues. Germline lookup yields CDR1 MGHDK and CDR2 SYGVNS. The CDR3 bases are TGTGCCAGCAGTGAATGGGGGACAGGGGGCGGCTATGGCTACACCTTC. Protein product: CASSEWGTGGGYGYTF.

The chain combines TRBV5-4 with TRBJ2-7; 7 bases match TRBD1. Germline CDR1 reads SGHNT; CDR2 reads YYREEE (reference sequence). The V segment lost 0 bases and the J segment 4 bases; nucleotides outside the gene matches: 4. This CDR3 contains 14 residues. The CDR3 reads CASSLEQGKYEQYF. In DNA form, the CDR3 reads TGTGCCAGCAGCTTGGAACAGGGGAAATACGAGCAGTACTTC.

The CDR3 nucleotides read TGTGCCAGCAGCCCGACAGGGCAGGACACCATATATTTT. It translates to CASSPTGQDTIYF. The rearrangement joins TRBV7-9 to TRBJ1-3, with 7 bases lining up with TRBD1. Per the germline V gene, CDR1 is SEHNR and CDR2 is FQNEAQ (reference sequence). CDR3 length: 13 amino acids. V gave up 5 bases and J gave up 8 bases; unmatched junction bases: 6.

This chain joins TRBV28 and TRBJ1-4, with TRBD1 matching over 9 bases. The CDR3 has 16 amino acids. V trimming: 6 bases; J trimming: 8 bases; junction bases outside the gene matches: 13. Germline V gives CDR1 MDHEN, CDR2 SYDVKM. In DNA form, the CDR3 reads TGTGCCAGCAGGGCCCCTCCGGACAGGGGTCGGGAAAAACTGTTTTTT. This encodes CASRAPPDRGREKLFF.

The chain uses TRBV5-1 and TRBJ1-2; 9 bases match TRBD1. Germline-derived CDR1 and CDR2 are SGHRS and YFSETQ. The CDR3 extends over 16 amino acids. V shed 4 bases, J shed 6 bases, and the junction held 13 bases outside the gene matches. CDR3 coding DNA: TGCGCCAGCAGCAAAGGACAGGGGAATCAAGTAAATGGCTACACCTTC. Translated, it gives CASSKGQGNQVNGYTF.

This chain joins TRBV27 and TRBJ1-6; TRBD1 matches at 8 bases. This CDR3 is built from 16 residues. Germline V gives CDR1 MNHEY, CDR2 SMNVEV (reference sequence). With 2 bases clipped from V and 10 bases from J, the junction kept 10 bases outside the gene matches. CDR3 DNA: TGTGCCAGCAGTTTACAGGGGGCGAGTCGGACCTCACCCCTCCACTTT. This translates into CASSLQGASRTSPLHF.

The V and J genes are TRBV6-2 or TRBV6-3 and TRBJ2-7, with D maybe TRBD1 (6 bases). The germline CDR1 and CDR2 sequences are MNHEY and SVGEGT. Trimming removed 2 bases at V and 2 bases at J, with 10 bases between. This CDR3 region has 14 residues. The CDR3 is CASSYRDTTYEQYF. In DNA, the CDR3 is TGTGCCAGCAGTTACCGGGACACTACCTACGAGCAGTACTTC.

The rearrangement links TRBV5-1 to TRBJ1-4, with 7 bases identical to TRBD1. The V segment lost 4 bases and the J segment 3 bases; nucleotides outside the gene matches: 6. The CDR3 sequence is 15 residues long. Germline V gene data show CDR1 as SGHRS and CDR2 as YFSETQ. CDR3 amino acids: CASSAAGGSNEKLFF. The CDR3 DNA sequence: TGCGCCAGCAGCGCTGCAGGGGGATCTAATGAAAAACTGTTTTTT.

J is TRBJ2-5 and V is TRBV12-3 or TRBV12-4; D is ambiguous. The CDR3 length is 13 residues. Trimming removed 5 bases from V and 5 bases from J, with 12 bases in between. In DNA, the CDR3 is TGTGCCAGCAGTCCTTTGGTGCGGGAGACCCAGTACTTC. It codes for CASSPLVRETQYF.

V and J are TRBV5-4 and TRBJ1-2, with 7 bases aligning to TRBD1. Germline trimming cut 0 bases from V and 0 bases from J; bases unmatched to any gene: 5. The length of the CDR3 is 16 residues. CDR1 and CDR2 (germline): SGHNT, YYREEE (reference sequence). The DNA of the CDR3 is TGTGCCAGCAGCTTGGCCTCGACAGGGACTAACTATGGCTACACCTTC. Its translation: CASSLASTGTNYGYTF.

The chain carries TRBV2 and TRBJ1-1; 7 bases map to TRBD1. V was clipped by 7 bases and J by 7 bases; unmatched bases: 12. The V gene's germline CDR1 is SNHLY and CDR2 FYNNEI. The CDR3 runs 14 residues. The CDR3 spells CASTPGQINLEAFF. In DNA form, the CDR3 reads TGTGCCAGCACTCCGGGACAGATAAACCTTGAAGCTTTCTTT. The full variable domain, with the rest looked up from reference TRBV2 and TRBJ1-1, is EPEVTQTPSHQVTQMGQEVILRCVPISNHLYFYWYRQILGQKVEFLVSFYNNEISEKSEIFDDQFSVERPDGSNFTLKIRSTKLEDSAMYFCASTPGQINLEAFFGQGTRLTVV.

The chain links TRBV4-3 to TRBJ2-4, with a weak D call TRBD1 (5 bases). Germline loops: CDR1 LGHNA, CDR2 YSLEER. V was pared by 1 base and J by 7 bases, with 14 bases between. CDR3 length: 15 amino acids. The CDR3 loop reads CASSQGGPLGNIQYF. CDR3 coding DNA: TGCGCCAGCAGCCAAGGGGGCCCCCTGGGGAACATTCAGTACTTC.